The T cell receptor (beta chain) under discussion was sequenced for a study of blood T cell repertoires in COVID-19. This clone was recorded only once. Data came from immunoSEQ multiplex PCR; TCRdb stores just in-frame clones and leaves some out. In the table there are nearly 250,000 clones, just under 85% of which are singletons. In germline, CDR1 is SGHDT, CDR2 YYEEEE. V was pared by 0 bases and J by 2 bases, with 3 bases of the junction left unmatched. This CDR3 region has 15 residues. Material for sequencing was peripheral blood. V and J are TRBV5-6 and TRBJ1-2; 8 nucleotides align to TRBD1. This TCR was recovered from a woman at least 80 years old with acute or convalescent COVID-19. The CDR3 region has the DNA TGTGCCAGCAGCTTGGTCCAGGGGGCGAACTATGGCTACACCTTC. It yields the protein CASSLVQGANYGYTF.